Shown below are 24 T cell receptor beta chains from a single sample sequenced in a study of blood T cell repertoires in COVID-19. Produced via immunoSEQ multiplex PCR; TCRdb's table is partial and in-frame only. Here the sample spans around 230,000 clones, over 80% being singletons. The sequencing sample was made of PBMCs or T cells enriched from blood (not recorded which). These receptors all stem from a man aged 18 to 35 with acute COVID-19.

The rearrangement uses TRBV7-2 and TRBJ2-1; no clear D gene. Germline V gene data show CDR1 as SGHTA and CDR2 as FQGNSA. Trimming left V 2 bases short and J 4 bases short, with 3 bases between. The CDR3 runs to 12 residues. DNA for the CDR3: TGTGCCAGCAGCTTACAGTACAATGAGCAGTTCTTC. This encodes CASSLQYNEQFF. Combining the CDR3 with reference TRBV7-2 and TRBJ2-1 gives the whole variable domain GAGVSQSPSNKVTEKGKDVELRCDPISGHTALYWYRQSLGQGLEFLIYFQGNSAPDKSGLPSDRFSAERTGGSVSTLTIQRTQQEDSAVYLCASSLQYNEQFFGPGTRLTVL.

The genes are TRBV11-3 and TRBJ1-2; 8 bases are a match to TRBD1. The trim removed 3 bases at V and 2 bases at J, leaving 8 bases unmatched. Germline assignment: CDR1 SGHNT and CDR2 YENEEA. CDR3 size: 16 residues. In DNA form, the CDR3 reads TGTGCCAGCAGCTTGAGGGGGACAGGTGCGAACTATGGCTACACCTTC. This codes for CASSLRGTGANYGYTF.

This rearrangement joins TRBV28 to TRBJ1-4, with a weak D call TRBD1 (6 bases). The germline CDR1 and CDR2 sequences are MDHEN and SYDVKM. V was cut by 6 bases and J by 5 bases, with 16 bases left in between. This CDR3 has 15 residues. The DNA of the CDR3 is TGTGCCAGCAGGGGCCTAGGGGGGGGCAATGAAAAACTGTTTTTT. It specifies CASRGLGGGNEKLFF.

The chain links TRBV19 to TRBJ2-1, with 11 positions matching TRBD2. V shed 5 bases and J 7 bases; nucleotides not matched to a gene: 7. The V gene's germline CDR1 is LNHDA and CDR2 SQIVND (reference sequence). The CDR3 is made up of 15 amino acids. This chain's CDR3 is CASSVSSGRMNEQFF. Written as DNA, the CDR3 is TGTGCCAGTAGTGTTTCTAGCGGGAGGATGAATGAGCAGTTCTTC.

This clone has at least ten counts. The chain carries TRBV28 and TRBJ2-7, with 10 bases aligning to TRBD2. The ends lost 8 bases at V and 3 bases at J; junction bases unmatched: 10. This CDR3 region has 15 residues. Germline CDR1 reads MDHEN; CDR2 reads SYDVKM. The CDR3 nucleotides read TGTGCCAGCTCTCACCTAGCGGGAGTGAACTACGAGCAGTACTTC. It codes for CASSHLAGVNYEQYF.

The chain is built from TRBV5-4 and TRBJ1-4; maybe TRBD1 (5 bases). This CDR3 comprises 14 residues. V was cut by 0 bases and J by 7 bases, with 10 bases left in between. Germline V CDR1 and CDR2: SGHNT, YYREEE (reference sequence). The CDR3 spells CASSLEGVGEKLFF. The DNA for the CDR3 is TGTGCCAGCAGCTTGGAAGGGGTTGGTGAAAAACTGTTTTTT.

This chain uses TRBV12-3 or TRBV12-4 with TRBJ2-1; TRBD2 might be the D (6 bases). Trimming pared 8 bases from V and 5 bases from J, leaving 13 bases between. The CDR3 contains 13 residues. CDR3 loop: CASHPGGNNEQFF. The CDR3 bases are TGTGCCAGCCACCCCGGAGGGAACAATGAGCAGTTCTTC.

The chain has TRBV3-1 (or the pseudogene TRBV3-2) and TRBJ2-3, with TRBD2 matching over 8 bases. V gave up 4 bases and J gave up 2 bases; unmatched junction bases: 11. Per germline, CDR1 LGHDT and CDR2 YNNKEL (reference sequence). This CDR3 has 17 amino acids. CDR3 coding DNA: TGTGCCAGCAGCCCCGGGACTAGTGGGGACCTCACAGATACGCAGTATTTT. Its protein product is CASSPGTSGDLTDTQYF.

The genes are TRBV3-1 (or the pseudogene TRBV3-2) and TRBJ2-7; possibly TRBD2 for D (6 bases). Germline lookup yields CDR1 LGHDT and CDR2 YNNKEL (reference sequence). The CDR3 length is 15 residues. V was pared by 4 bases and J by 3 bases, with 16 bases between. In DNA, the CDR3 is TGTGCCAGCAGCCGTATCGGGAGACAATACTACGAGCAGTACTTC. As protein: CASSRIGRQYYEQYF.

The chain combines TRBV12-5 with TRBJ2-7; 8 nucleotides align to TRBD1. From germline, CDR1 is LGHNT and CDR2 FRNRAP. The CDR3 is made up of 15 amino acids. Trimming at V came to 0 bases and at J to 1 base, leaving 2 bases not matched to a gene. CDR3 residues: CASGLVQGVSYEQYF. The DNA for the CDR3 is TGTGCTAGTGGTTTGGTACAGGGGGTTTCCTACGAGCAGTACTTC.

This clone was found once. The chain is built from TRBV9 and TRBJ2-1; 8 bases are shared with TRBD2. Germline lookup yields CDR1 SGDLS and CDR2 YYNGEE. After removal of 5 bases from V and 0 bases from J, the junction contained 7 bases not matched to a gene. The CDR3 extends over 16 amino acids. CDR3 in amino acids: CASRDKSGSSYNEQFF. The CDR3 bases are TGTGCCAGCAGGGACAAAAGCGGGAGCTCCTACAATGAGCAGTTCTTC.

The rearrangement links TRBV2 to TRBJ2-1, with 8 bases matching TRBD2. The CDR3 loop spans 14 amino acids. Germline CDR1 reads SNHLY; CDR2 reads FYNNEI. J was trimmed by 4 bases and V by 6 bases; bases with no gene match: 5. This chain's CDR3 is CASRGTRGYNEQFF. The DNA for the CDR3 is TGTGCCAGCAGAGGGACTAGGGGGTACAATGAGCAGTTCTTC.

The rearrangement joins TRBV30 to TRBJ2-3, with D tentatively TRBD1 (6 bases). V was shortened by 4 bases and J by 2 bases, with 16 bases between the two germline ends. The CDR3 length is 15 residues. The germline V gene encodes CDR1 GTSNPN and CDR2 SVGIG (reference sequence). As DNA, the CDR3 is TGTGCCTGGACTCTGGGGGACATGCACACAGATACGCAGTATTTT. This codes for CAWTLGDMHTDTQYF.

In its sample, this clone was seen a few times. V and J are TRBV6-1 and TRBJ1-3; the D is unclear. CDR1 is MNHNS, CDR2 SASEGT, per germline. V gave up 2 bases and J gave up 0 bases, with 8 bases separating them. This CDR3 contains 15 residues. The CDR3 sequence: CASSERGNSGNTIYF. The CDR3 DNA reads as TGTGCCAGCAGTGAACGAGGGAACTCTGGAAACACCATATATTTT.

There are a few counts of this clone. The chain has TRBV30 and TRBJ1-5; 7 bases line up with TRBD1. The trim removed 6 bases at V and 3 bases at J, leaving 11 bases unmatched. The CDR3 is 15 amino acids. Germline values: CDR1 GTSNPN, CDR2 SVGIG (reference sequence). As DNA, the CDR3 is TGTGCCTGCACGATCGAGGGACAGTCCAATCAGCCCCAGCATTTT. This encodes CACTIEGQSNQPQHF.

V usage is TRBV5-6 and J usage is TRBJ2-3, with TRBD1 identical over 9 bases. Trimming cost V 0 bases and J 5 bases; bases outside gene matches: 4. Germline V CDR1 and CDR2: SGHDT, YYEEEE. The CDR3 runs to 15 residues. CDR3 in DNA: TGTGCCAGCAGCTTGGGGACAGGGGTTAGAGATACGCAGTATTTT. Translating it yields CASSLGTGVRDTQYF.

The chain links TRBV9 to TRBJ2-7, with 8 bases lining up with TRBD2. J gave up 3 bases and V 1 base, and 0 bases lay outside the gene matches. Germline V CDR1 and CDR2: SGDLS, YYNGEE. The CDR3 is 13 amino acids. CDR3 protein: CASSVSGSYEQYF. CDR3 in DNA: TGTGCCAGCAGCGTAAGCGGGAGCTACGAGCAGTACTTC.

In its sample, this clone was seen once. CDR3 DNA sequence: TGTGCCAGTAGTATTAGGGCGACAGGAAACACTGAAGCTTTCTTT. It is translated as CASSIRATGNTEAFF. The rearrangement uses TRBV19 and TRBJ1-1; D possibly corresponds to TRBD1 (6 bases). CDR3 length: 15 amino acids. V lost 3 bases, J lost 2 bases, and 13 bases lay in between. The V gene's germline CDR1 is LNHDA and CDR2 SQIVND (reference sequence). The complete variable domain, with remaining parts taken from reference TRBV19 and TRBJ1-1, reads DGGITQSPKYLFRKEGQNVTLSCEQNLNHDAMYWYRQDPGQGLRLIYYSQIVNDFQKGDIAEGYSVSREKKESFPLTVTSAQKNPTAFYLCASSIRATGNTEAFFGQGTRLTVV.

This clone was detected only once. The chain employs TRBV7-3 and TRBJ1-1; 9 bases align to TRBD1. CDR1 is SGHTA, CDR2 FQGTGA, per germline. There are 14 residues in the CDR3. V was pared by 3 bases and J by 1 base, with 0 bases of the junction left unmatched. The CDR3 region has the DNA TGTGCCAGCAGCTTGGACAGGGGGAACACTGAAGCTTTCTTT. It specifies CASSLDRGNTEAFF. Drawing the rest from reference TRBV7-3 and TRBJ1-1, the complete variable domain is GAGVSQTPSNKVTEKGKYVELRCDPISGHTALYWYRQSLGQGPEFLIYFQGTGAADDSGLPNDRFFAVRPEGSVSTLKIQRTERGDSAVYLCASSLDRGNTEAFFGQGTRLTVV.

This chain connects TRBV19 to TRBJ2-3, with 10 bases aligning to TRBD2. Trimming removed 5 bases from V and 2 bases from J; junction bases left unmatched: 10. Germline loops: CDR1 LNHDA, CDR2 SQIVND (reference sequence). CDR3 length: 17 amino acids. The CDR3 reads CASSLSGRAGATDTQYF. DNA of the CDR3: TGTGCCAGTAGTTTAAGCGGGAGGGCTGGCGCCACAGATACGCAGTATTTT.

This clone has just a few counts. This CDR3 reads CASSIPQGTGELFF. The CDR3 nucleotides read TGTGCCAGCAGCATACCCCAGGGTACCGGGGAGCTGTTTTTT. J is TRBJ2-2 and V is TRBV5-4; possibly TRBD1 for D (5 bases). CDR1 and CDR2 (germline): SGHNT, YYREEE (reference sequence). This CDR3 spans 14 amino acids. Trimming left V 4 bases short and J 5 bases short, with 12 bases between.

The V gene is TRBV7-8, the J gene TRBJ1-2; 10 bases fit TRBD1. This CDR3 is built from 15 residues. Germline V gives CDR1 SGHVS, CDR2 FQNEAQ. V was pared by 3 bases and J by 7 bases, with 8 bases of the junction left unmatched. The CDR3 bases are TGTGCCAGCAGCTTGGCCGGGACAGGGGACAGTGGCTACACCTTC. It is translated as CASSLAGTGDSGYTF.

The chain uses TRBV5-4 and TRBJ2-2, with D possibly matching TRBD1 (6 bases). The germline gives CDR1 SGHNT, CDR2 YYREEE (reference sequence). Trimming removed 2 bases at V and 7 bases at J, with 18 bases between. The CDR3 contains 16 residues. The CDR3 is CASSLPGQTAVGELFF. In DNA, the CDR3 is TGTGCCAGCAGCTTACCGGGACAAACTGCTGTCGGGGAGCTGTTTTTT.

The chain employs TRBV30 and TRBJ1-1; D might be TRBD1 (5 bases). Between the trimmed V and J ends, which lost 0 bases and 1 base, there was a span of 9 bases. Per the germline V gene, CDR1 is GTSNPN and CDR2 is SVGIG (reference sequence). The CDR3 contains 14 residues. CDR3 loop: CAWSVLGGNTEAFF. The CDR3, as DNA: TGTGCCTGGAGTGTGCTGGGGGGGAACACTGAAGCTTTCTTT.